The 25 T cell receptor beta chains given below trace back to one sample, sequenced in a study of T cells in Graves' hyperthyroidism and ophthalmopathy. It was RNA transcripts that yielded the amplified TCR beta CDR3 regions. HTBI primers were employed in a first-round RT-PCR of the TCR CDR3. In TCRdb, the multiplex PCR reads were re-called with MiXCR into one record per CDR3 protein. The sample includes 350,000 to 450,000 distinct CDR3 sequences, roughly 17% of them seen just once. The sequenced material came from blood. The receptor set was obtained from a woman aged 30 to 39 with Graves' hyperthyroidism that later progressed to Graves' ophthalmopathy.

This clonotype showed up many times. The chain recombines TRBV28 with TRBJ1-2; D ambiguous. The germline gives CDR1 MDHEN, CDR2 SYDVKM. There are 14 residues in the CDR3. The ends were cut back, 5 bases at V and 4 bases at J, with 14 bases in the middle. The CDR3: CASSQTNLGYGYTF. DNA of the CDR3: TGTGCCAGCAGTCAAACAAATCTGGGCTATGGCTACACCTTC.

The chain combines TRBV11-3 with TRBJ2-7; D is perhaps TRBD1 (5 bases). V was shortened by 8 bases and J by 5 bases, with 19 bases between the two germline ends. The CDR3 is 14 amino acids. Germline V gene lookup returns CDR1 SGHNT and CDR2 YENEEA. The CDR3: CASRGPFSRDEQYF. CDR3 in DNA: TGTGCCAGCCGAGGACCCTTCTCCAGGGACGAGCAGTACTTC.

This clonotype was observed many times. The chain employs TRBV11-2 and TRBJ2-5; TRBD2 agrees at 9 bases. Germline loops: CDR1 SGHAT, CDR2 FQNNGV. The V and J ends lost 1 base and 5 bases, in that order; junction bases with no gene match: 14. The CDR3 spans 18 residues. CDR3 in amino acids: CASSLVGRGGAFEETQYF. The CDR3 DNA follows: TGTGCCAGCAGCTTAGTCGGTCGCGGGGGGGCCTTTGAGGAGACCCAGTACTTC.

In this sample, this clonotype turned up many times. The CDR3 loop reads CSAKAKYRDPYEQYF. CDR3 nucleotide sequence: TGCAGTGCTAAGGCCAAATACAGGGACCCCTACGAGCAGTACTTC. The V and J genes are TRBV20-1 and TRBJ2-7, with TRBD1 as a possible D gene (6 bases). Germline CDR1 reads DFQATT; CDR2 reads SNEGSKA (reference sequence). The CDR3 loop spans 15 amino acids. The V gene lost 4 bases and the J gene lost 2 bases, with 18 bases spanning the gap.

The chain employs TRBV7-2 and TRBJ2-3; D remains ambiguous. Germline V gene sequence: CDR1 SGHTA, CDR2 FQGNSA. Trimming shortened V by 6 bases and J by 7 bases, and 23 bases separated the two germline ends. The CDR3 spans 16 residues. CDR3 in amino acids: CASSQPLSQNAYTQYF. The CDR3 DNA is TGTGCCAGCAGTCAACCTCTTAGCCAGAATGCTTATACGCAGTATTTT. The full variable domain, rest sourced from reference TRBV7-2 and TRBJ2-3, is GAGVSQSPSNKVTEKGKDVELRCDPISGHTALYWYRQSLGQGLEFLIYFQGNSAPDKSGLPSDRFSAERTGGSVSTLTIQRTQQEDSAVYLCASSQPLSQNAYTQYFGPGTRLTVL.

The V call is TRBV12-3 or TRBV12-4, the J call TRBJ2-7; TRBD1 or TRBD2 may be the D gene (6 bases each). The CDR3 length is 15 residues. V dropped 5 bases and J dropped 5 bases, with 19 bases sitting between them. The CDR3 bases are TGTGCCAGCAGTCCCCCTCATGGAGGGGGTAACGAGCAGTACTTC. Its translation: CASSPPHGGGNEQYF.

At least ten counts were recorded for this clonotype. This CDR3 reads CASSPLQLLATSYEQYF. The CDR3, as DNA: TGTGCCAGCAGTCCGTTACAACTCCTAGCGACGTCCTACGAGCAGTACTTC. The gene calls are TRBV28 and TRBJ2-7; maybe TRBD2 (6 bases). V lost 5 bases and J lost 1, with 21 bases in between. Looked up from germline, CDR1 is MDHEN and CDR2 is SYDVKM. This CDR3 spans 17 amino acids.

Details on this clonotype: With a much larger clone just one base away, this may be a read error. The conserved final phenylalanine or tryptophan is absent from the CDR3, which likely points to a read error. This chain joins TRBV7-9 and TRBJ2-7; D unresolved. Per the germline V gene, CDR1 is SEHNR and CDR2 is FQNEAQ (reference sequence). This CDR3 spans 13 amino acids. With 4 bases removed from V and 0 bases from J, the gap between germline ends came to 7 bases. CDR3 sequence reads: CASSSLSSYEQYS. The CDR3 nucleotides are TGTGCCAGCAGCTCCCTGAGCTCCTACGAGCAGTACTCC.

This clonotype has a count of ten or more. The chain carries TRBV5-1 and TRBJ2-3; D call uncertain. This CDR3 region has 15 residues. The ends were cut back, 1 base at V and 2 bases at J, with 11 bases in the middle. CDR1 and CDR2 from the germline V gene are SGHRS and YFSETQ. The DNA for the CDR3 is TGCGCCAGCAGCTTGCAGCTTAGGGCCACAGATACGCAGTATTTT. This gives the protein CASSLQLRATDTQYF.

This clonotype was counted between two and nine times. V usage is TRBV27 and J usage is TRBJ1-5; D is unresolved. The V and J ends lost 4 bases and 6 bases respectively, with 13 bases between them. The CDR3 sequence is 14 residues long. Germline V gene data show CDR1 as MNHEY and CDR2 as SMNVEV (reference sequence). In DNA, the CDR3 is TGTGCCAGCAGTTGGACCTTCGAGGGTCAGCCCCAGCATTTT. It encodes CASSWTFEGQPQHF.

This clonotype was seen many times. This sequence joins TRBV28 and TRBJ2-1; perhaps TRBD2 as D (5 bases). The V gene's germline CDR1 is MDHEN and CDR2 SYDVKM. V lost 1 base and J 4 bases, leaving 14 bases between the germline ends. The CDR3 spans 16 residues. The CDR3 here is CASSLFFGSEYNEQFF. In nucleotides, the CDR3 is TGTGCCAGCAGTTTATTCTTTGGGAGTGAGTACAATGAGCAGTTCTTC.

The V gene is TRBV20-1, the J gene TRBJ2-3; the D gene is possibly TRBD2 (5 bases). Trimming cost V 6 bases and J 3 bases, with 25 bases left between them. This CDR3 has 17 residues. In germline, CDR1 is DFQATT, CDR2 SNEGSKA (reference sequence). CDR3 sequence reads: CSAEERTGELITDTQYF. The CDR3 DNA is TGCAGTGCCGAAGAGCGGACTGGTGAGCTGATAACAGATACGCAGTATTTT.

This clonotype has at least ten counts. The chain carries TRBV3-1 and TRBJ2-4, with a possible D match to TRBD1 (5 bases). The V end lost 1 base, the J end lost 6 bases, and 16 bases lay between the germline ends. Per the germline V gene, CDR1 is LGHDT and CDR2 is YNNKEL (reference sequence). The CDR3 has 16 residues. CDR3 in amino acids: CASSQGQLGVGNIQYF. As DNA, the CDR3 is TGTGCCAGCAGCCAAGGGCAGCTAGGGGTGGGAAACATTCAGTACTTC.

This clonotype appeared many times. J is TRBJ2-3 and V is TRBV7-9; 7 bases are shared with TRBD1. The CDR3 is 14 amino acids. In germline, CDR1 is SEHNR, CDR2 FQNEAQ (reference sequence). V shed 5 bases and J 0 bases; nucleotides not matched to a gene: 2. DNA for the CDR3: TGTGCCAGCAGCCTGACAGGGAGCACAGATACGCAGTATTTT. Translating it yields CASSLTGSTDTQYF.

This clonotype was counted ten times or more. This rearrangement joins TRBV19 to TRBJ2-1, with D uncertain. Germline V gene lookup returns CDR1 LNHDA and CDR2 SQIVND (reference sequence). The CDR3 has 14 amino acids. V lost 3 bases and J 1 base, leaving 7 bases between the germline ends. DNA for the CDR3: TGTGCCAGTAGTATCCAGGATTCCTACAATGAGCAGTTCTTC. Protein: CASSIQDSYNEQFF. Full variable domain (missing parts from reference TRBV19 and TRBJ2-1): DGGITQSPKYLFRKEGQNVTLSCEQNLNHDAMYWYRQDPGQGLRLIYYSQIVNDFQKGDIAEGYSVSREKKESFPLTVTSAQKNPTAFYLCASSIQDSYNEQFFGPGTRLTVL.

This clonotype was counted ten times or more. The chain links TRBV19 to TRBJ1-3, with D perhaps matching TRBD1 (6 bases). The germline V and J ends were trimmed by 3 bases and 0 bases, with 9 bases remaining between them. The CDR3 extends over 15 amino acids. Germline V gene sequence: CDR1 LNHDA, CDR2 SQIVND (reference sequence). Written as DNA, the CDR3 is TGTGCCAGTAGTATCAGGGGATTCTCTGGAAACACCATATATTTT. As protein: CASSIRGFSGNTIYF.

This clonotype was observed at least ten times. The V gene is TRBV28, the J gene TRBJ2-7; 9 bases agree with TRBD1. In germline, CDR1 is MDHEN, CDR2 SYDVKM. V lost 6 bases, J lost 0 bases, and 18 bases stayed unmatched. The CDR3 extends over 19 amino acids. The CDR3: CASSVGTGSLVRSSYEQYF. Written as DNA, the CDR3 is TGTGCCAGCAGCGTTGGGACAGGGAGCTTGGTAAGGAGCTCCTACGAGCAGTACTTC.

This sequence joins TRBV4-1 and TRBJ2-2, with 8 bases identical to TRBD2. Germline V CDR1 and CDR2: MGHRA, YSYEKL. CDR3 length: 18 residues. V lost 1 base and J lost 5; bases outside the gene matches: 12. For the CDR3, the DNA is TGCGCCAGCAGCCAAGCCGGGGTGGTAGCGGGAACGACCGGGGAGCTGTTTTTT. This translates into CASSQAGVVAGTTGELFF.

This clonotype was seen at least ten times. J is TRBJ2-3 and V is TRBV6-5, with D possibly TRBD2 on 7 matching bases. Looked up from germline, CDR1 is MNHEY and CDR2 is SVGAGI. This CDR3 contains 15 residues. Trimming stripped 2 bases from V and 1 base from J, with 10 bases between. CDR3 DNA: TGTGCCAGCAGTTACGGGGGGGCTGGCACAGATACGCAGTATTTT. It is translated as CASSYGGAGTDTQYF.

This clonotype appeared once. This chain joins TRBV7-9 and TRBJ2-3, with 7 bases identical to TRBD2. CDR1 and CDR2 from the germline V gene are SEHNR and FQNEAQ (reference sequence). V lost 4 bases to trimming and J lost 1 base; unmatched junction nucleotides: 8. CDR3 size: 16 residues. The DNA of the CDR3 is TGTGCCAGCAGCTCGTCGTCGGGAGGTGGCACAGATACGCAGTATTTT. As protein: CASSSSSGGGTDTQYF.

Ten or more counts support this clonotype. CDR3 sequence (DNA): TGTGCCAGCAGATCGACGGTCCAACCTGGGTCACCCCTCCACTTT. It translates to CASRSTVQPGSPLHF. V gene TRBV6-1 combines with J gene TRBJ1-6; no firm D call. The CDR3 has 15 amino acids. Germline CDR1 is MNHNS and CDR2 is SASEGT. Trimming removed 6 bases from V and 10 bases from J, with 19 bases in between.

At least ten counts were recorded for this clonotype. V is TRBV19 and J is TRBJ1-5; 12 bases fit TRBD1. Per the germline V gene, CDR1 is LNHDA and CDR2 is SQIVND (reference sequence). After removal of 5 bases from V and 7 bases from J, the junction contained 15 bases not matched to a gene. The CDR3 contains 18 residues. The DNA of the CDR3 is TGTGCCAGTAGTCCCCGGGACAGGGGGCGGATTAGCGGCCAGCCCCAGCATTTT. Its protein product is CASSPRDRGRISGQPQHF.

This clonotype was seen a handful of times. This CDR3 is CASSVQPDTQYF. CDR3 DNA sequence: TGTGCCAGCAGCGTCCAGCCAGATACGCAGTATTTT. The chain links TRBV9 to TRBJ2-3, with no clear D. The CDR3 consists of 12 residues. Per the germline V gene, CDR1 is SGDLS and CDR2 is YYNGEE. V gave up 2 bases and J gave up 4 bases, with 5 bases separating them. The entire variable domain, with the rest obtained from reference TRBV9 and TRBJ2-3, is as follows: DSGVTQTPKHLITATGQRVTLRCSPRSGDLSVYWYQQSLDQGLQFLIQYYNGEERAKGNILERFSAQQFPDLHSELNLSSLELGDSALYFCASSVQPDTQYFGPGTRLTVL.

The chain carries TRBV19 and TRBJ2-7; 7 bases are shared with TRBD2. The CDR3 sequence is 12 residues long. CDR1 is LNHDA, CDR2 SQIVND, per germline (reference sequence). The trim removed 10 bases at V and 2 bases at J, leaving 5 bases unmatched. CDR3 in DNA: TGTGCCACAAGCGGGGAGACCTACGAGCAGTACTTC. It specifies CATSGETYEQYF.

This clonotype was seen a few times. The CDR3: CASSSGPPDEQYF. The CDR3 nucleotides read TGCGCCAGCAGCTCGGGACCCCCAGACGAGCAGTACTTC. The chain recombines TRBV5-1 with TRBJ2-7; TRBD1 or TRBD2 may be the D gene (5 bases each). V lost 3 bases and J 5 bases, leaving 12 bases between the germline ends. CDR1 and CDR2 (germline): SGHRS, YFSETQ. The CDR3 consists of 13 residues.